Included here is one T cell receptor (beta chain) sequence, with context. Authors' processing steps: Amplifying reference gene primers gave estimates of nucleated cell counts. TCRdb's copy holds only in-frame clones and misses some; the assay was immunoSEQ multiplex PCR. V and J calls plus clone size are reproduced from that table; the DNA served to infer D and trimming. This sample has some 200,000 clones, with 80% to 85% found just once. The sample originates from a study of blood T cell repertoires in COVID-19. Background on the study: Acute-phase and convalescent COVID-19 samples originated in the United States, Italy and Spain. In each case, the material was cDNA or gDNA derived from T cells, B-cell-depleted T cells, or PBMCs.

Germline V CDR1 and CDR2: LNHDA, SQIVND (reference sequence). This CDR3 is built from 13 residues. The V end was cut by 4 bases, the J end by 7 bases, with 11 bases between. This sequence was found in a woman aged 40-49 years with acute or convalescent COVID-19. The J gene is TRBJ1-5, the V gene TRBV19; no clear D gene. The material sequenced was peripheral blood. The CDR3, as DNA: TGTGCCAGTAGTACGCTAGAAAGGCAGCCCCAGCATTTT. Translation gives CASSTLERQPQHF.